These 29 T cell receptor beta chains originate from one sample sequenced in a study of CD8 T cells in ankylosing spondylitis. A single record per CDR3 protein comes from TCRdb applying MiXCR to the 5' RACE reads. The sample yields fewer than 450,000 distinct CDR3 sequences, more than 15% seen once. The antigens for these receptors are not known. Whole-study results and caveats: A motif in TCR beta, a set of under 10 highly homologous variants, appeared characteristic of ankylosing spondylitis blood.

Sequenced input: blood, either unsorted or a sorted T cell fraction (not recorded which). The source is a male donor with ankylosing spondylitis.

This clonotype was recorded at least ten times. This rearrangement joins TRBV12-3 or TRBV12-4 to TRBJ2-3; D may be TRBD2 (5 bases). CDR3 length: 16 amino acids. V shed 6 bases and J shed 0 bases, with 16 bases lying between them. The CDR3 region is CASSRDPQLSTDTQYF. In DNA form, the CDR3 reads TGTGCCAGCAGCCGGGATCCACAGCTGAGCACAGATACGCAGTATTTT.

The sample holds a few counts of this clonotype. The chain is built from TRBV29-1 and TRBJ2-1; D may be TRBD2 (6 bases). The CDR3 loop spans 14 amino acids. The ends were cut back, 5 bases at V and 7 bases at J, with 18 bases in the middle. The V gene's germline CDR1 is SQVTM and CDR2 ANQGSEA. The CDR3 protein is CSVSLASRRNEQFF. CDR3 sequence (DNA): TGCAGCGTTTCCCTAGCGTCTCGGCGGAATGAGCAGTTCTTC.

This clonotype was detected only a few times. V is TRBV4-2 and J is TRBJ2-4, with 7 bases identical to TRBD1. Germline V gene sequence: CDR1 LGHNA, CDR2 YNFKEQ. V lost 3 bases and J lost 7; bases outside the gene matches: 9. The CDR3 has 15 residues. CDR3 sequence (DNA): TGTGCCAGCAGCCATGCCGGGACAGAGGTGAACATTCAGTACTTC. Translated: CASSHAGTEVNIQYF.

In this sample, this clonotype turned up many times. This chain uses TRBV12-3 or TRBV12-4 with TRBJ2-1; no reliable D call. V lost 4 bases to trimming and J lost 3 bases, with 13 bases between them. The CDR3 has 15 residues. The CDR3 spells CASSWRLELYNEQFF. The CDR3 nucleotides are TGTGCCAGCAGTTGGCGACTGGAACTCTACAATGAGCAGTTCTTC.

In its sample, this clonotype was seen a few times. The V call is TRBV7-9, the J call TRBJ1-5, with D perhaps matching TRBD1 (6 bases). V lost 5 bases and J lost 2, with 16 bases in between. CDR1 SEHNR and CDR2 FQNEAQ come from the germline V gene (reference sequence). The CDR3 runs 16 residues. The DNA for the CDR3 is TGTGCCAGCAGCCGAGGGGGGGGAGACGGCAATCAGCCCCAGCATTTT. This codes for CASSRGGGDGNQPQHF. Based on the CDR3 plus reference TRBV7-9 and TRBJ1-5, the full variable domain is DTGVSQNPRHKITKRGQNVTFRCDPISEHNRLYWYRQTLGQGPEFLTYFQNEAQLEKSRLLSDRFSAERPKGSFSTLEIQRTEQGDSAMYLCASSRGGGDGNQPQHFGDGTRLSIL.

This sequence joins TRBV24-1 and TRBJ1-1; D gene uncertain. The CDR3 runs to 14 residues. Between the trimmed V and J ends, which lost 1 base and 1 base, there was a span of 6 bases. The germline CDR1 and CDR2 sequences are KGHDR and SFDVKD. DNA of the CDR3: TGTGCCACCAGTGATTTCGCTCCGAACACTGAAGCTTTCTTT. Encoded protein: CATSDFAPNTEAFF.

The chain couples TRBV6-2 or TRBV6-3 to TRBJ1-1; 10 positions agree with TRBD1. The CDR3 has 14 amino acids. CDR1 MNHEY and CDR2 SVGEGT come from the germline V gene. With V trimmed by 10 bases and J by 5 bases, 10 bases remained unmatched. CDR3: CATGDRGRGTEAFF. CDR3 nucleotides: TGTGCCACCGGGGACAGGGGCCGGGGGACTGAAGCTTTCTTT.

V usage is TRBV20-1 and J usage is TRBJ2-2; D is unclear. The CDR3 totals 16 residues. Germline CDR1 DFQATT, CDR2 SNEGSKA (reference sequence). With 1 base removed from V and 1 base from J, the gap between germline ends came to 13 bases. CDR3 in amino acids: CSARVGHHRNTGELFF. The CDR3 nucleotides are TGCAGTGCTAGAGTAGGGCACCACAGGAACACCGGGGAGCTGTTTTTT.

At least ten counts were recorded for this clonotype. The rearrangement uses TRBV29-1 and TRBJ1-2; D is undetermined. This CDR3 has 15 amino acids. Looked up from germline, CDR1 is SQVTM and CDR2 is ANQGSEA. V was trimmed by 3 bases and J by 3 bases, leaving 17 bases between them. The CDR3 sequence: CSVDWIPKKDYGYTF. The DNA of the CDR3 is TGCAGCGTTGATTGGATCCCGAAAAAGGACTATGGCTACACCTTC.

The chain couples TRBV27 to TRBJ2-2, with 10 bases aligning to TRBD1. Trimming at V came to 5 bases and at J to 4 bases, leaving 10 bases not matched to a gene. Per germline, CDR1 MNHEY and CDR2 SMNVEV (reference sequence). The CDR3 consists of 17 residues. In DNA, the CDR3 is TGTGCCAGCAGTAACCCGGGACAGGGGTCGGGCACCGGGGAGCTGTTTTTT. It is translated as CASSNPGQGSGTGELFF.

The rearrangement links TRBV7-2 to TRBJ1-6, with 8 bases fitting TRBD1. V was pared by 5 bases and J by 8 bases, with 11 bases of the junction left unmatched. Germline CDR1 and CDR2: SGHTA and FQGNSA. The CDR3 runs 16 residues. The CDR3 sequence: CASSPRTGQWYSPLHF. CDR3 in DNA: TGTGCCAGCAGCCCCAGGACAGGGCAATGGTATTCACCCCTCCACTTT.

This clonotype appeared a few times. The chain uses TRBV6-1 and TRBJ1-5; D remains unclear. V lost 8 bases and J 1 base, leaving 12 bases between the germline ends. Germline values: CDR1 MNHNS, CDR2 SASEGT. CDR3 length: 14 residues. In nucleotides, the CDR3 is TGTGCCAGCGGACGGGCAGGCAGCAATCAGCCCCAGCATTTT. This encodes CASGRAGSNQPQHF.

This chain links TRBV3-1 with TRBJ2-2; TRBD2 might be the D (6 bases). Germline CDR1 and CDR2: LGHDT and YNNKEL (reference sequence). Trimming took 8 bases from V and 5 from J, leaving 12 bases between them. The CDR3 has 13 residues. The CDR3 reads CASERALTGELFF. The CDR3 nucleotides read TGTGCCAGCGAGCGGGCGCTAACCGGGGAGCTGTTTTTT.

In its sample, this clonotype was seen a few times. This chain links TRBV12-3 or TRBV12-4 with TRBJ1-3; possibly TRBD1 for D (5 bases). V was clipped by 7 bases and J by 1 base, with 8 bases between them. The CDR3 consists of 13 residues. The CDR3 here is CASTRTSGNTIYF. The CDR3 nucleotides read TGTGCCAGCACCCGGACATCTGGAAACACCATATATTTT.

This rearrangement joins TRBV6-5 to TRBJ2-2, with TRBD1 matching 7 bases. V was pared by 2 bases and J by 0 bases, with 6 bases of the junction left unmatched. Germline V gene data show CDR1 as MNHEY and CDR2 as SVGAGI. There are 17 residues in the CDR3. CDR3 region: CASSYRGQVTNTGELFF. CDR3 DNA sequence: TGTGCCAGCAGTTACCGAGGACAGGTGACGAACACCGGGGAGCTGTTTTTT.

This clonotype showed up just a few times. The chain has TRBV7-3 and TRBJ2-3, with TRBD2 identical over 12 bases. The CDR3 is made up of 17 amino acids. CDR1 is SGHTA and CDR2 is FQGTGA in the germline V gene. Trimming at V came to 2 bases and at J to 4 bases, leaving 7 bases not matched to a gene. This CDR3 is CASSLGASGGAADTQYF. CDR3 bases: TGTGCCAGCAGCTTAGGGGCTAGCGGGGGGGCCGCAGATACGCAGTATTTT.

The chain combines TRBV5-6 with TRBJ2-1, with a tentative D call TRBD2 (6 bases). Trimming pared 3 bases from V and 15 bases from J, leaving 13 bases between. Germline V lookup: CDR1 SGHDT, CDR2 YYEEEE. The CDR3 sequence is 11 residues long. The CDR3 DNA reads TGTGCCAGCAGCTATCGGGACTTAGTGTTCTTC. As protein: CASSYRDLVFF.

This clonotype has just a few counts. CDR3 in DNA: TGTGCCAGCAGTTACCTGGGACAGTTCACTGAAGCTTTCTTT. Residues: CASSYLGQFTEAFF. The chain combines TRBV6-2 or TRBV6-3 with TRBJ1-1; TRBD1 matches at 7 bases. CDR3 length: 14 residues. Germline lookup yields CDR1 MNHEY and CDR2 SVGEGT. V dropped 2 bases and J dropped 4; count of bases not matched to a gene: 4.

This clonotype showed up just a few times. The genes are TRBV7-8 and TRBJ2-7, with TRBD1 matching over 10 bases. This CDR3 has 15 amino acids. CDR1 is SGHVS, CDR2 FQNEAQ, per germline. V lost 1 base and J lost 3; bases outside the gene matches: 3. The CDR3 reads CASSLGQGANYEQYF. DNA for the CDR3: TGTGCCAGCAGCTTAGGACAGGGGGCAAACTACGAGCAGTACTTC.

This rearrangement joins TRBV7-2 to TRBJ2-3; D is unresolved. The CDR3 length is 15 residues. V was clipped by 2 bases and J by 4 bases, with 13 bases between them. Germline V gene sequence: CDR1 SGHTA, CDR2 FQGNSA. The CDR3 here is CASSLSHLPADTQYF. The CDR3 region has the DNA TGTGCCAGCAGCTTATCACATCTGCCCGCAGATACGCAGTATTTT.

The rearrangement uses TRBV20-1 and TRBJ2-3; 11 bases match TRBD1. The ends lost 5 bases at V and 3 bases at J; junction bases unmatched: 4. The germline V gene has CDR1 DFQATT and CDR2 SNEGSKA (reference sequence). This CDR3 has 14 residues. In DNA, the CDR3 is TGCAGTGCTGTCCGGGACAGGGGGACAGATACGCAGTATTTT. The encoded protein is CSAVRDRGTDTQYF.

This clonotype was counted a few times. The chain links TRBV6-1 to TRBJ1-5; TRBD1 might be the D (6 bases). V was cut by 4 bases and J by 1 base, with 8 bases left in between. In germline, CDR1 is MNHNS, CDR2 SASEGT. The CDR3 runs 14 residues. The CDR3, as DNA: TGTGCCAGCAGTGTCACAGGGAGCAATCAGCCCCAGCATTTT. Protein product: CASSVTGSNQPQHF.

J is TRBJ2-1 and V is TRBV7-2, with D possibly matching TRBD2 (6 bases). Trimming left V 1 base short and J 4 bases short, with 14 bases between. CDR3 length equals 16 residues. Germline values: CDR1 SGHTA, CDR2 FQGNSA. Here the CDR3 reads CASSLVALASYNEQFF. DNA for the CDR3: TGTGCCAGCAGCTTAGTAGCTCTAGCGTCTTACAATGAGCAGTTCTTC.

The chain uses TRBV5-1 and TRBJ1-6; D call uncertain. The V end was cut by 1 base, the J end by 7 bases, with 6 bases between. Germline-derived CDR1 and CDR2 are SGHRS and YFSETQ. The CDR3 sequence is 13 residues long. CDR3 DNA sequence: TGCGCCAGCAGCTTGTCGCCAAATTCACCCCTCCACTTT. It specifies CASSLSPNSPLHF.

The chain combines TRBV12-3 or TRBV12-4 with TRBJ1-5, with 7 bases that match TRBD1. The CDR3 is 15 amino acids. The junction had 5 bases not matched to a gene; V was cut back by 4 bases and J by 2 bases. In nucleotides, the CDR3 is TGTGCCAGCAGTTCTCTCAGGGGGGGCAATCAGCCCCAGCATTTT. Its protein is CASSSLRGGNQPQHF.

The sample holds a few counts of this clonotype. J is TRBJ2-1 and V is TRBV12-3 or TRBV12-4; 13 bases are shared with TRBD2. The CDR3 is 16 residues long. Trimming took 4 bases from V and 6 from J; bases not matched to a gene: 6. CDR3 coding DNA: TGTGCCAGCAGTTGGACTAGCGGGAGCTACAGCAATGAGCAGTTCTTC. Translation gives CASSWTSGSYSNEQFF.

This clonotype was seen only a few times. The chain is built from TRBV12-3 or TRBV12-4 and TRBJ1-5; weak D call: TRBD1 (6 bases). The CDR3 is 16 residues long. Between the trimmed V and J ends, which lost 5 bases and 1 base, there was a span of 15 bases. The CDR3 region is CASSLGGQASNQPQHF. CDR3 nucleotides: TGTGCCAGCAGTCTGGGGGGCCAGGCGAGCAATCAGCCCCAGCATTTT.

This clonotype was recorded a few times. The V gene is TRBV12-3 or TRBV12-4, the J gene TRBJ1-4; D ambiguous. V lost 7 bases to trimming and J lost 5 bases, with 17 bases between them. CDR3 size: 15 residues. The CDR3 coding sequence is TGTGCCAGCACCGGCGCTCCTGGAGGGAATGAAAAACTGTTTTTT. It encodes CASTGAPGGNEKLFF.

The table lists this clonotype with a few counts. The chain joins TRBV6-5 to TRBJ1-1; a possible D gene is TRBD1 (6 bases). The CDR3 is 16 amino acids. Germline-derived CDR1 and CDR2 are MNHEY and SVGAGI. Trimming cost V 4 bases and J 4 bases, with 19 bases left between them. For the CDR3, the DNA is TGTGCCAGCAGTTCTGAGGGAAAACAGGGTTTCACTGAAGCTTTCTTT. Protein sequence: CASSSEGKQGFTEAFF.